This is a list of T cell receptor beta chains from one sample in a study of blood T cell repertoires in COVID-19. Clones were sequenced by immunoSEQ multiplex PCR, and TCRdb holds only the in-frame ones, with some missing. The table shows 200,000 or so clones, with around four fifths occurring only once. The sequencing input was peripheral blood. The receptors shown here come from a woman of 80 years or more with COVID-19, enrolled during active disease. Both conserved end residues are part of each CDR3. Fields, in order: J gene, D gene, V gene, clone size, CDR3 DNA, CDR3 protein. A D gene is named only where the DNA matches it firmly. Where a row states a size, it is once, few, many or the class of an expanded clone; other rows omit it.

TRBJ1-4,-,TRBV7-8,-,TGTGCCAGCAGGCCGTCAGCAACTAATGAAAAACTGTTTTTT,CASRPSATNEKLFF
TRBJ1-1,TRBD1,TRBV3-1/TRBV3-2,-,TGTGCCAGCAGCCAAGTACAGGGGACCGGAGCTTTCTTT,CASSQVQGTGAFF
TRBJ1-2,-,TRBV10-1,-,TGCGCCAGCAATCCGACGGGAGGCTACACCTTC,CASNPTGGYTF
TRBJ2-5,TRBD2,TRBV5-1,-,TGCGCCAGCAGCTTGGCCACTAGGCCTAGCGGGGGGTCTCCAAACCCCCAGGAGACCCAGTACTTC,CASSLATRPSGGSPNPQETQYF
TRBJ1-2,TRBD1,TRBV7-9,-,TGTGCCAGCAGCCCGGACAGGGAAGAGTATGGCTACACCTTC,CASSPDREEYGYTF
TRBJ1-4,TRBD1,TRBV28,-,TGTGCCAGCAGATCCCCGGGACAGGGTATTGGAACTAATGAAAAACTGTTTTTT,CASRSPGQGIGTNEKLFF
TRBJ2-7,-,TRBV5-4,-,TGTGCCAGCAGTTCGACAGGCCTAGGAACTACCTACGAGCAGTACTTC,CASSSTGLGTTYEQYF
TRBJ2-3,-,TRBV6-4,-,TGTGCCAGCACCAAACCGGGAACAGATACGCAGTATTTT,CASTKPGTDTQYF
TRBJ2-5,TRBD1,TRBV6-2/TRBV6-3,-,TGTGCCAGCAGCAGCGACAGGGGGCTTCAAGAGACCCAGTACTTC,CASSSDRGLQETQYF
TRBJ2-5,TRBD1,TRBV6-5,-,TGTGCCAGCAGAGACAGGGAAGAGACCCAGTACTTC,CASRDREETQYF
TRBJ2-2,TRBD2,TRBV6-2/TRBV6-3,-,TGTGCCAGCAGTCGTAGCGGGGGGATCCGGGAGCTGTTTTTT,CASSRSGGIRELFF
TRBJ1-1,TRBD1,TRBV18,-,TGTGCCAGCTCGTCCACAGGGGTTGGCACTGAAGCTTTCTTT,CASSSTGVGTEAFF
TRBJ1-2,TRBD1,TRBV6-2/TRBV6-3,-,TGTGCCAGCAGTTACTTGGACAGGGCTTATGGCTACACCTTC,CASSYLDRAYGYTF
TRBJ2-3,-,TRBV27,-,TGTGCCAGCACCACAGGTTACACAGATACGCAGTATTTT,CASTTGYTDTQYF
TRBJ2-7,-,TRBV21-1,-,TGTGCCACCCCCGGCGCGCGGGAATTGACCTACGAGCAGTACTTC,CATPGARELTYEQYF
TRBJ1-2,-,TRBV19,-,TGTGCCAGTAGTCGGGATAACTATGGCTACACCTTC,CASSRDNYGYTF
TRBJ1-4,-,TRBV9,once,TGTGCCAGCAGCGCAAACTGGGGGGTTAATGAAAAACTGTTTTTT,CASSANWGVNEKLFF
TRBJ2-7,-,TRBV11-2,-,TGTGCCAGCAGCTACTTAGGGGCATCCTACGAGCAGTACTTC,CASSYLGASYEQYF
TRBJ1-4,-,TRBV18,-,TGTGCCAGCTCACCAACAGGTTCCCCTTCAACTAATGAAAAACTGTTTTTT,CASSPTGSPSTNEKLFF
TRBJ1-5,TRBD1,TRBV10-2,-,TGCGCCAGCAGCGATCCGGGACAGGGGAGCGTAAGCAATCAGCCCCAGCATTTT,CASSDPGQGSVSNQPQHF
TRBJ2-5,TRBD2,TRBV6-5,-,TGTGCCAGCAGGGGAAGCGGGGGGGCCTGGGAGACCCAGTACTTC,CASRGSGGAWETQYF
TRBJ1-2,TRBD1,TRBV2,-,TGTGCCAGCAGAGGACAGGCCTACTATGGCTACACCTTC,CASRGQAYYGYTF
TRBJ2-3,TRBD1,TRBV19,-,TGTGCCAGTAGCAGACAGGGGGCAATTAGGTCAGATACGCAGTATTTT,CASSRQGAIRSDTQYF
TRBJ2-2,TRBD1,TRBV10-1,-,TGCGCCAGCAGTGCCGGGACAGCGAACACCGGGGAGCTGTTTTTT,CASSAGTANTGELFF
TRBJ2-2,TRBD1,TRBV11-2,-,TGTGCCAGCAGCCCTCTTGCAGGGGGCTACGTCACCGGGGAGCTGTTTTTT,CASSPLAGGYVTGELFF
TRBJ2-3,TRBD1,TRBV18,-,TGTGCCAGCTCACCACCTGCCAGGGGGCCAGATACGCAGTATTTT,CASSPPARGPDTQYF
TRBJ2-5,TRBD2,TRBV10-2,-,TGCGCCAGCAGTGGGACTAGCCGAAACCAAGAGACCCAGTACTTC,CASSGTSRNQETQYF
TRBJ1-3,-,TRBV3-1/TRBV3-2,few,TGTGCCAGCAGCCACAGTTCCTCTGGAAACACCATATATTTT,CASSHSSSGNTIYF
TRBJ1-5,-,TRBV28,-,TGTGCCAGCAGTCCCCCGCCGGAGGGGTTTCGGGCCCAGCCCCAGCATTTT,CASSPPPEGFRAQPQHF
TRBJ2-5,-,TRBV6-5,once,TGTGCCAGCAGGACAGAACAAGAGACCCAGTACTTC,CASRTEQETQYF
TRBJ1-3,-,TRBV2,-,TGTGCCAGCAAAGACACAGGGACTGGAAACACCATATATTTT,CASKDTGTGNTIYF
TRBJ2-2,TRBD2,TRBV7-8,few,TGTGCCAGCACCGGGGAGGGGACCTTGAACACCGGGGAGCTGTTTTTT,CASTGEGTLNTGELFF
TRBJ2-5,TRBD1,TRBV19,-,TGTGCCAGTAGTATCAATCAGGGGGCATGGCACCAAGAGACCCAGTACTTC,CASSINQGAWHQETQYF
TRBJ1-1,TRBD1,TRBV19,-,TGTGCCAGCTACGGGACAGGGGGCTCTGAAGCTTTCTTT,CASYGTGGSEAFF
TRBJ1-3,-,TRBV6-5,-,TGTGCCAGCAGTTTATTACAGGTTTGGGGAAACACCATATATTTT,CASSLLQVWGNTIYF
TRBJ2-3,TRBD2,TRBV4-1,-,TGCGCCAGCAGCCAAGGCGGGGGGAGGTCAGATACGCAGTATTTT,CASSQGGGRSDTQYF
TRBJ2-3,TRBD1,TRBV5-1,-,TGCGCCAGCAGCTCGGGACAGTGGACAGATACGCAGTATTTT,CASSSGQWTDTQYF
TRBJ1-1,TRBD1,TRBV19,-,TGTGCCAGTAGTAGGGGCACAGGGGGCGGTGAAGCTTTCTTT,CASSRGTGGGEAFF
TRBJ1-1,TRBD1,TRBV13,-,TGTGCCAGCAGCCCCCAGGGGGTTGACACTGAAGCTTTCTTT,CASSPQGVDTEAFF
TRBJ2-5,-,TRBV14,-,TGTGCCAGCAGCCAACCCGGGGGAAAAGAGACCCAGTACTTC,CASSQPGGKETQYF
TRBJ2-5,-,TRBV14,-,TGTGCCAGCAGCCAAGATTTCGGGGACCAAGAGACCCAGTACTTC,CASSQDFGDQETQYF
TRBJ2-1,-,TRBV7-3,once,TGTGCCAGCAGCTTAATTGGGTCCTCGGGTGAGCAGTTCTTC,CASSLIGSSGEQFF
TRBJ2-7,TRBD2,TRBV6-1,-,TGTGCCAGCCGTAAAGGAATCCCACTAGCGGGGGTCCCCTCCTACGAGCAGTACTTC,CASRKGIPLAGVPSYEQYF
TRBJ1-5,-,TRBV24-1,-,TGTGCCACCAGTGACCGGGGGGCGGGCTCGACCGGCAATCAGCCCCAGCATTTT,CATSDRGAGSTGNQPQHF
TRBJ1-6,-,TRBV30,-,TGTGCCTGGAGTGTAGCCCTTCCTGGGACACTAAATTCACCCCTCCACTTT,CAWSVALPGTLNSPLHF
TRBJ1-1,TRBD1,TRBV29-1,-,TGCAGCGCTTGGACAGGGCTGGGGAACACTGAAGCTTTCTTT,CSAWTGLGNTEAFF
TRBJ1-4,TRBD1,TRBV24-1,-,TGTGCCACCAGCCCAGGGGGCAGAGCTAATGAAAAACTGTTTTTT,CATSPGGRANEKLFF
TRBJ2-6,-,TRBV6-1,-,TGTGCCAGCAGTGAAGGGGCCTCTGGGGCCAACGTCCTGACTTTC,CASSEGASGANVLTF
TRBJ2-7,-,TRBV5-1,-,TGCGCCAGCAGCCAGACTAGCTCCTACGAGCAGTACTTC,CASSQTSSYEQYF
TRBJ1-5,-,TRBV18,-,TGTGCCAGCTCAGAGGGCTCAAATCAGCCCCAGCATTTT,CASSEGSNQPQHF
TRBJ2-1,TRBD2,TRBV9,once,TGTGCCAGCAGCGCCCAACTCGGGGGGGCCCAAGGTGAGCAGTTCTTC,CASSAQLGGAQGEQFF
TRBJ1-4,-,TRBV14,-,TGTGCCAGCAGCCTAAGCCCCACGGTTGAAAAACTGTTTTTT,CASSLSPTVEKLFF
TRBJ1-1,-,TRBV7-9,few,TGTGCCAGCAGCTTAGACTGGTCCACTGAAGCTTTCTTT,CASSLDWSTEAFF
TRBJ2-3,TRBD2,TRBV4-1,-,TGCGCCAGCAGCCAAGATTCGGGGGGGGACACAGATACGCAGTATTTT,CASSQDSGGDTDTQYF